This record looks at one T cell receptor (beta chain) sequence and its context. Sequenced by immunoSEQ multiplex PCR; TCRdb stores in-frame clones only, minus some. The data show about 46,000 clones, more than 75% seen once. The data were obtained in a study of blood T cell repertoires in COVID-19. Sequences were obtained from peripheral blood. This receptor was taken from a human donor in a cohort sampled during active COVID-19.

The chain's CDR3 is CASSPELWAGNTIYF. The CDR3 DNA follows: TGCGCCAGCAGCCCCGAACTCTGGGCAGGAAACACCATATATTTT. The chain recombines TRBV4-1 with TRBJ1-3; D remains unclear. V dropped 4 bases and J dropped 4 bases, with 14 bases sitting between them. CDR1 and CDR2 (germline): MGHRA, YSYEKL. The CDR3 length is 15 residues.